This entry lists 20 T cell receptor beta chains sequenced from one sample in a study of T cells in Graves' hyperthyroidism and ophthalmopathy. The source material, RNA transcripts, was used to amplify TCR beta CDR3 regions. The primer set for the first-round RT-PCR of the TCR CDR3 was HTBI. TCRdb reprocessed the multiplex PCR reads with MiXCR, giving one entry per CDR3 protein. The sample lists hundreds of thousands of distinct CDR3 sequences; about 38% were seen once. Sequencing input: blood. These receptors were collected from a man aged 18 to 35 with Graves' hyperthyroidism.

Comment on this clonotype: This sequence may be a read error, since a much larger clone differs from it by one base. The V call is TRBV2, the J call TRBJ1-2; a possible D gene is TRBD1 (6 bases). CDR3 length equals 14 residues. Germline lookup yields CDR1 SNHLY and CDR2 FYNNEI. V lost 11 bases and J 4 bases, leaving 20 bases between the germline ends. The CDR3 loop is CAGTEIGGAYGYTF. Here the CDR3 DNA reads TGTGCCGGCACGGAGATAGGGGGGGCCTATGGCTACACCTTC.

This clonotype was detected once. The gene calls are TRBV20-1 and TRBJ2-7; D is perhaps TRBD1 or TRBD2 (5 bases each). This CDR3 is 15 amino acids long. The germline V gene encodes CDR1 DFQATT and CDR2 SNEGSKA (reference sequence). V dropped 2 bases and J dropped 3 bases, with 17 bases sitting between them. The CDR3 region has the DNA TGCAGTGCTAGACCGGGGCAGGCGGTCGACTACGAGCAGTACTTC. Amino acids: CSARPGQAVDYEQYF.

The V call is TRBV5-1, the J call TRBJ1-4; D remains unclear. Germline V lookup: CDR1 SGHRS, CDR2 YFSETQ. V was shortened by 4 bases and J by 2 bases, with 15 bases between the two germline ends. This CDR3 spans 16 amino acids. The CDR3 is CASSVAPFGTNEKLFF. DNA for the CDR3: TGCGCCAGCAGCGTGGCCCCCTTCGGGACTAATGAAAAACTGTTTTTT.

This clonotype was detected only a few times. J is TRBJ2-7 and V is TRBV7-3; 7 bases fit TRBD1. The CDR3 has 13 residues. The J segment lost 5 bases and the V segment lost 2 bases, leaving 3 bases of the junction unmatched. In germline, CDR1 is SGHTA, CDR2 FQGTGA. The CDR3: CASSLLQGDEQYF. The CDR3 bases are TGTGCCAGCAGCTTACTCCAGGGGGACGAGCAGTACTTC.

The chain has TRBV5-5 and TRBJ1-5; no definite D call. Germline values: CDR1 SGHKS, CDR2 YYEKEE (reference sequence). The CDR3 spans 13 residues. The V end lost 3 bases, the J end lost 3 bases, and 7 bases lay between the germline ends. The CDR3 loop is CASSSRFNQPQHF. The CDR3 DNA sequence: TGTGCCAGCAGCTCGCGATTCAATCAGCCCCAGCATTTT.

The genes are TRBV7-6 and TRBJ1-2, with 9 bases aligning to TRBD1. The CDR3 totals 15 residues. Trimming removed 5 bases from V and 2 bases from J; junction bases left unmatched: 6. Germline-derived CDR1 and CDR2 are SGHVS and FNYEAQ. This CDR3 is CASSGETGGNYGYTF. The CDR3 DNA reads TGTGCCAGCAGCGGGGAGACAGGGGGGAACTATGGCTACACCTTC.

This chain links TRBV10-3 with TRBJ1-1; possible D gene TRBD1, 6 bases. Germline CDR1 is ENHRY and CDR2 is SYGVKD. V was cut by 10 bases and J by 9 bases, with 21 bases left in between. This CDR3 contains 13 residues. Written as DNA, the CDR3 is TGTGCCAGCACGAAGGGAGGCACAGGGAAAGCTTTCTTT. Its protein product is CASTKGGTGKAFF.

This clonotype was detected many times. A much larger clone differs from this one at a single base, so this may be a read error. The V and J genes are TRBV29-1 and TRBJ1-1; D is undetermined. V lost 7 bases to trimming and J lost 3 bases, with 6 bases between them. Germline lookup yields CDR1 SQVTM and CDR2 ANQGSEA. The CDR3 length is 10 residues. The CDR3 bases are TGCAGCGCCCGGCACACTGAAGCTTTCTTT. Residues: CSARHTEAFF.

This clonotype occurred a few times. The chain combines TRBV11-2 with TRBJ1-1, with D unresolved. The V and J ends lost 3 bases and 6 bases respectively, with 5 bases between them. This CDR3 comprises 11 residues. The V gene's germline CDR1 is SGHAT and CDR2 FQNNGV. The CDR3 nucleotides read TGTGCCAGCAGCTTGGTGGCTGAAGCTTTCTTT. Amino acids: CASSLVAEAFF.

This clonotype came up once. The gene calls are TRBV10-3 and TRBJ1-5; no clear D. Germline CDR1 ENHRY, CDR2 SYGVKD. Trimming took 7 bases from V and 1 from J, leaving 5 bases between them. This CDR3 is built from 12 residues. The CDR3, as DNA: TGTGCCATCATGGGGAGCAATCAGCCCCAGCATTTT. Residues: CAIMGSNQPQHF.

The chain couples TRBV9 to TRBJ2-2; 7 bases line up with TRBD1. With V trimmed by 4 bases and J by 1 base, 10 bases remained unmatched. Germline assignment: CDR1 SGDLS and CDR2 YYNGEE. This CDR3 contains 17 residues. As DNA, the CDR3 is TGTGCCAGCAGCACCCCTGAGGGACAGCTGAACACCGGGGAGCTGTTTTTT. The encoded protein is CASSTPEGQLNTGELFF.

This clonotype was seen just once. V usage is TRBV6-8 and J usage is TRBJ2-7, with TRBD2 matching over 12 bases. The CDR3 sequence is 16 residues long. The V gene's germline CDR1 is MNHGY and CDR2 SAAAGT. The J segment lost 5 bases and the V segment lost 6 bases, leaving 11 bases of the junction unmatched. CDR3 bases: TGTGCCAGCAGAGGGACTAGCGGGCTTTATCTGGACGAGCAGTACTTC. Protein product: CASRGTSGLYLDEQYF.

This clonotype was seen at least ten times. The V and J genes are TRBV20-1 and TRBJ2-7, with 7 bases aligning to TRBD1. The CDR3 runs to 13 residues. V trimming: 6 bases; J trimming: 0 bases; junction bases outside the gene matches: 5. The germline V gene encodes CDR1 DFQATT and CDR2 SNEGSKA (reference sequence). CDR3 coding DNA: TGCAGTGCCCCGACAGGGAGCTCCTACGAGCAGTACTTC. It encodes CSAPTGSSYEQYF.

In its sample, this clonotype was seen many times. V gene TRBV4-1 combines with J gene TRBJ2-7; D gene unclear. Germline V gene data show CDR1 as MGHRA and CDR2 as YSYEKL. CDR3 length equals 13 residues. The V gene lost 4 bases and the J gene lost 3 bases, with 10 bases spanning the gap. The chain's CDR3 is CASSPWTNYEQYF. DNA for the CDR3: TGCGCCAGCAGCCCCTGGACCAACTACGAGCAGTACTTC.

This clonotype was recorded at least ten times. The V and J genes are TRBV19 and TRBJ1-6, with 8 bases aligning to TRBD1. CDR3 length: 15 residues. The germline CDR1 and CDR2 sequences are LNHDA and SQIVND (reference sequence). V gave up 4 bases and J gave up 7 bases; unmatched junction bases: 6. This chain's CDR3 is CASSTTWDRNSPLHF. CDR3 coding DNA: TGTGCCAGTAGTACCACTTGGGACAGGAATTCACCCCTCCACTTT.

The chain is built from TRBV4-3 and TRBJ2-7; 8 bases are shared with TRBD2. CDR3 length equals 17 residues. J lost 4 bases, V lost 0 bases, and 11 bases had no gene match. Germline V gives CDR1 LGHNA, CDR2 YSLEER. The CDR3 DNA is TGCGCCAGCAGCCAAGATAGAGCGGGAGCACCATTTTACGAGCAGTACTTC. Protein: CASSQDRAGAPFYEQYF.

Many counts were recorded for this clonotype. CDR3 region: CASSISGQGYQPQHF. CDR3 sequence (DNA): TGTGCCAGTAGTATCTCGGGACAGGGTTATCAGCCCCAGCATTTT. This sequence joins TRBV19 and TRBJ1-5, with 9 bases matching TRBD1. The CDR3 is 15 amino acids. Germline values: CDR1 LNHDA, CDR2 SQIVND (reference sequence). V dropped 3 bases and J dropped 5; count of bases not matched to a gene: 5.

The chain uses TRBV19 and TRBJ1-5, with 7 bases matching TRBD1. The V segment lost 5 bases and the J segment 2 bases; nucleotides outside the gene matches: 12. Germline lookup yields CDR1 LNHDA and CDR2 SQIVND (reference sequence). The CDR3 spans 17 residues. The CDR3 loop reads CASSLGPAGGRNQPQHF. CDR3 bases: TGTGCCAGTAGTTTAGGTCCGGCAGGGGGTCGCAATCAGCCCCAGCATTTT.

This clonotype appeared a single time. V usage is TRBV9 and J usage is TRBJ2-2; a possible D gene is TRBD2 (6 bases). The CDR3 runs 20 residues. Trimming stripped 6 bases from V and 2 bases from J, with 29 bases between. Germline V CDR1 and CDR2: SGDLS, YYNGEE. Written as DNA, the CDR3 is TGTGCCAGCACTGAAATGCCCGGCCGGGGCGGGATCCCCAACACCGGGGAGCTGTTTTTT. It specifies CASTEMPGRGGIPNTGELFF.

This rearrangement joins TRBV19 to TRBJ2-7; possibly TRBD1 for D (5 bases). Trimming stripped 1 base from V and 4 bases from J, with 8 bases between. In germline, CDR1 is LNHDA, CDR2 SQIVND (reference sequence). This CDR3 comprises 13 residues. CDR3 amino acids: CASSIAQEYEQYF. For the CDR3, the DNA is TGTGCCAGTAGTATAGCACAGGAGTACGAGCAGTACTTC. Looking up the rest from reference TRBV19 and TRBJ2-7 gives the full variable domain: DGGITQSPKYLFRKEGQNVTLSCEQNLNHDAMYWYRQDPGQGLRLIYYSQIVNDFQKGDIAEGYSVSREKKESFPLTVTSAQKNPTAFYLCASSIAQEYEQYFGPGTRLTVT.